This note documents a single T cell receptor beta chain sequence. Its antigen is not identified. The data were obtained in a study of CXCR3-negative and CXCR3-positive naive CD8 T cells. Through 5' RACE with UMI labels, the TRB cDNA libraries were prepared. TCRdb derives one entry per CDR3 protein from the 5' RACE reads, leaving out DNA. The ten most abundant clones cover approximately 0.4% of a sample with about 53,000 distinct CDR3 sequences. General observations from the study: TRB CDR3 properties indicated TCR strength, while surface CD5 was similar across naive subsets. Each naive subset displayed comparably high diversity, whereas memory CD8+ cells displayed much lower diversity. Comparison of naive cells showed more hydrophobic TRB CDR3s in CXCR3-positive than in CXCR3-negative naive cells.

Sequenced: naive CXCR3- CD8+ T cells from blood. Subset here: CD45RO-CCR7+CD27+CD95- naive CD8+ T cells lacking CXCR3 (TNR3-). The sequence came from a human donor in good health. Some clones in this sample may be carry-over from other donors' samples.

The CDR3 region is CASSETTSEYF. The chain uses TRBV2 and TRBJ2-5; checking the TCRdb D call of TRBD2 is not possible without DNA. From germline, CDR1 is SNHLY and CDR2 FYNNEI. This CDR3 has 11 residues.